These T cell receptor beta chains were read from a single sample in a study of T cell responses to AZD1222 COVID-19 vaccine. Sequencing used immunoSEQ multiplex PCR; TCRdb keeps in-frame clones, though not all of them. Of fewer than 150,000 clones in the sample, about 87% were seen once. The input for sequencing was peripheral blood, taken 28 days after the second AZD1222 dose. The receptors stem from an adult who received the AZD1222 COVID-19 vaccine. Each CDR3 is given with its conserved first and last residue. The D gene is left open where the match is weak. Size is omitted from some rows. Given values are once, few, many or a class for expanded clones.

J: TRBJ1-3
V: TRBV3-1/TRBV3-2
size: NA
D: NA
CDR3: CASSSPGNTIYF
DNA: TGTGCCAGCAGCTCCCCTGGAAACACCATATATTTT

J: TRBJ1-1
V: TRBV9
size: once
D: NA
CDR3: CASSVAGSGTEAFF
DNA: TGTGCCAGCAGCGTAGCCGGGTCGGGGACTGAAGCTTTCTTT

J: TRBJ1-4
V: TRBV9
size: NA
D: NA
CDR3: CASSPSQGVREKLFF
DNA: TGTGCCAGCAGCCCCTCCCAGGGCGTACGTGAAAAACTGTTTTTT

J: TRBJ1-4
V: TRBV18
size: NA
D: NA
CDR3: CASSPFMSATNEKLFF
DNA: TGTGCCAGCTCACCATTCATGAGTGCAACTAATGAAAAACTGTTTTTT

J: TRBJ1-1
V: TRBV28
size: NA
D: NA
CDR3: CASSLRSGIRAMNTEAFF
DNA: TGTGCCAGCAGTTTACGTTCAGGTATTCGGGCGATGAACACTGAAGCTTTCTTT

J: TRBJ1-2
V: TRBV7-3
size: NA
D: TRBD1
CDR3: CASSPGQEYGYTF
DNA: TGTGCCAGCAGCCCGGGACAGGAGTATGGCTACACCTTC

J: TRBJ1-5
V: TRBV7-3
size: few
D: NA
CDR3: CASSEWVAGQPQHF
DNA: TGTGCCAGCAGCGAATGGGTAGCCGGGCAGCCCCAGCATTTT

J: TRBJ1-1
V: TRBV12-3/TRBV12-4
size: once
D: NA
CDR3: CASSLFSGAEAFF
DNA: TGTGCCAGCAGTTTGTTCTCGGGGGCTGAAGCTTTCTTT

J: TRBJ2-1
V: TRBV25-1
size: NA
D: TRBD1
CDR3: CASSELGDRGVNEQFF
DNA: TGTGCCAGCAGTGAATTGGGGGACAGGGGGGTAAATGAGCAGTTCTTC

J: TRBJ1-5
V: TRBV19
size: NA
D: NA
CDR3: CASHGGWSQPQHF
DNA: TGTGCCAGCCATGGGGGGTGGAGTCAGCCCCAGCATTTT

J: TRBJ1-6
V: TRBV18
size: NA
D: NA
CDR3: CASSPRGNSPLHF
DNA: TGTGCCAGCTCACCTCGGGGGAATTCACCCCTCCACTTT

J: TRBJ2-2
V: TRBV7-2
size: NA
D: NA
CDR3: CASSLALNTGELFF
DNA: TGTGCCAGCAGCTTAGCACTGAACACCGGGGAGCTGTTTTTT

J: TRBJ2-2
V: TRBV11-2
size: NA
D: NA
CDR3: CASSLVRDGELFF
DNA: TGTGCCAGCAGCTTAGTCCGGGATGGGGAGCTGTTTTTT

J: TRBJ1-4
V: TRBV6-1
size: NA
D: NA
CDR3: CASRLPAGTEKLFF
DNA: TGTGCCAGCAGATTGCCCGCGGGGACTGAAAAACTGTTTTTT

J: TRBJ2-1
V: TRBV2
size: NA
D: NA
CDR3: CASSEPTRRYEQFF
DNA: TGTGCCAGCAGTGAACCCACACGTCGGTATGAGCAGTTCTTC

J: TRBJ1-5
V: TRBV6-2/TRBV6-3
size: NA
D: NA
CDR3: CASSLTQAGWVNNQPQHF
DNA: TGTGCCAGCAGCCTAACCCAGGCAGGGTGGGTTAATAATCAGCCCCAGCATTTT

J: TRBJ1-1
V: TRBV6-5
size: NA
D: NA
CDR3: CASSYESNTEAFF
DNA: TGTGCCAGCAGTTATGAGTCGAACACTGAAGCTTTCTTT

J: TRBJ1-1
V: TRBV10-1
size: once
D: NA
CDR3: CASSEASRASLMNTEAFF
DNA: TGCGCCAGCAGTGAGGCTAGCAGGGCCTCTCTCATGAACACTGAAGCTTTCTTT

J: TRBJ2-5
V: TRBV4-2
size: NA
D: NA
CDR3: CASSQDWAYQETQYF
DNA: TGTGCCAGCAGCCAAGATTGGGCTTACCAAGAGACCCAGTACTTC

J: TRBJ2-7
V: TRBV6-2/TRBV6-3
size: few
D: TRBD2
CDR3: CASSSVAGIVDEQYF
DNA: TGTGCCAGCAGTTCAGTAGCGGGGATAGTCGACGAGCAGTACTTC

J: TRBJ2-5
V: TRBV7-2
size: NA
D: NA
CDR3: CASSLGEIATQYF
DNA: TGTGCCAGCAGCTTGGGGGAAATTGCGACCCAGTACTTC

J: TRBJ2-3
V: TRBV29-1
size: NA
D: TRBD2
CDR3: CSVDRSGGPLSF
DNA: TGCAGCGTTGACCGTAGCGGGGGGCCTTTGTCTTTT

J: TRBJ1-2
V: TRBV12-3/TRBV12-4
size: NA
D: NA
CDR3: CASSLDRVGGYTF
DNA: TGTGCCAGCAGTTTAGACAGGGTAGGTGGCTACACCTTC

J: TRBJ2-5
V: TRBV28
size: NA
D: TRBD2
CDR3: CASSLSASGSQETQYF
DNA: TGTGCCAGCAGTTTATCTGCTAGCGGGTCACAAGAGACCCAGTACTTC

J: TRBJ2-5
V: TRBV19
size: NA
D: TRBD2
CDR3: CASRDGGGGSQETQYF
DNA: TGTGCCAGCCGTGATGGCGGGGGGGGTTCACAAGAGACCCAGTACTTC

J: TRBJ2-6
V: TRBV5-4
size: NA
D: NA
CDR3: CASSLATSGANVLTF
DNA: TGTGCCAGCAGCTTGGCGACCTCTGGGGCCAACGTCCTGACTTTC

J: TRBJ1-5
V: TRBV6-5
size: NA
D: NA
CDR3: CASSSRQGYNQPQHF
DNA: TGTGCCAGCAGCTCACGTCAGGGCTACAATCAGCCCCAGCATTTT

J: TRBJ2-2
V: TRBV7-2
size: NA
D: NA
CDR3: CASSSKPPHTGELFF
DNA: TGTGCCAGCAGCTCAAAGCCACCGCACACCGGGGAGCTGTTTTTT

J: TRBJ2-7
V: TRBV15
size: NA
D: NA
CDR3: CATSRDGAGYEQYF
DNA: TGTGCCACCAGCAGAGATGGGGCAGGTTACGAGCAGTACTTC

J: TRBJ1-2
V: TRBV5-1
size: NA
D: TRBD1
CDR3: CASSRAGTENYGYTF
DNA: TGCGCCAGCAGCCGTGCCGGGACAGAGAACTATGGCTACACCTTC

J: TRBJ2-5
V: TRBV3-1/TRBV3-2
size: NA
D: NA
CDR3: CASSARIRETQYF
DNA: TGTGCCAGCAGCGCACGAATCCGAGAGACCCAGTACTTC

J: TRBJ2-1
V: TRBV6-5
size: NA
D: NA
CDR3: CASSTGRGTYNEQFF
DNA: TGTGCCAGCAGTACAGGCAGGGGAACCTACAATGAGCAGTTCTTC

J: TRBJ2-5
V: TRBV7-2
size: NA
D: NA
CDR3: CASSYQDGHQETQYF
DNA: TGTGCCAGCAGCTACCAGGACGGCCACCAAGAGACCCAGTACTTC

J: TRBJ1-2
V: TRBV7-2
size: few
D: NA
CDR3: CASSPTATDYGYTF
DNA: TGTGCCAGCAGCCCGACGGCGACTGACTATGGCTACACCTTC

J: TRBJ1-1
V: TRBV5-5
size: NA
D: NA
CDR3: CASSKREGRNTEAFF
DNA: TGTGCCAGCAGCAAACGGGAGGGGCGGAACACTGAAGCTTTCTTT

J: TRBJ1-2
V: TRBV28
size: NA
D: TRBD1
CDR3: CASSSGTGSGYTF
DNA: TGTGCCAGCAGTTCCGGGACAGGGTCTGGCTACACCTTC